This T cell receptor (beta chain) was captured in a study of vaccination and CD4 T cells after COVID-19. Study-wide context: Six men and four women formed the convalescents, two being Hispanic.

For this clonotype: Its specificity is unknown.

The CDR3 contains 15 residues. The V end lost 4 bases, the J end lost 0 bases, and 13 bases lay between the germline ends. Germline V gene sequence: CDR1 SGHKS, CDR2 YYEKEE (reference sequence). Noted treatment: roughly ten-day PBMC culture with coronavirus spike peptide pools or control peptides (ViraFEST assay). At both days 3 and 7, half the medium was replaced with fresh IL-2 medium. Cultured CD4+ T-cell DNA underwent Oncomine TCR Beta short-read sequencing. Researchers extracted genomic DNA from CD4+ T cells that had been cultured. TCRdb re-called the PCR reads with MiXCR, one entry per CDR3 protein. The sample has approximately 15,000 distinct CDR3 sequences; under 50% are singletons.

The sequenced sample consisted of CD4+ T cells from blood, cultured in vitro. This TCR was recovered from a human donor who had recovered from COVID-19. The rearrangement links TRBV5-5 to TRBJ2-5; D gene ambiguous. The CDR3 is CASSHVPQNQETQYF. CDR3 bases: TGTGCCAGCAGCCACGTTCCCCAAAACCAAGAGACCCAGTACTTC.